This T cell receptor (beta chain) is from a study of T cell responses to AZD1222 COVID-19 vaccine (dated by TCRdb to about 2021). For the wider study: TCR sequencing covered fewer than 250 trial participants: 207 given two doses of AZD1222 and 26 given two doses of MenACWY control vaccine. Trial participants were enrolled by age into subgroups of 18-55, 56-69 and 70-plus years, and 148, 28 and 57 TCR-sequenced participants, respectively, were included in these subgroups.

The germline V and J ends show losses of 4 bases and 0 bases respectively, and no gene match explains 8 bases of the junction. There are 18 amino acids in the CDR3, from cysteine to phenylalanine inclusive. The sequence is cut down to CDR3 DNA, 54 bases in frame from base 1. The germline V gene provides CDR1 SGDLS and CDR2 YYNGEE. Worth noting for this clone: Its antigen is currently not known. No base qualities exist here, and no much larger clone lies one base off it.

The CDR3 regions of human TCRbeta chains were subjected to immunosequencing. From the authors' description of their analysis: TCRs in the repertoires were compared against a reference library of SARS-CoV-2-specific TCRs that had been generated with the MIRA antigen-specificity platform. Breadth meant the fraction of unique TCRs that were SARS-CoV-2-associated, whereas depth meant the fraction of total T cells that were SARS-CoV-2-associated. Using the MIRA data, each spike-specific TCR was assigned both to the spike region to which the TCR was reactive and to a CD4 or CD8 class. Log10-transformed breadth and depth values were compared by one-way ANOVA with Sidak's multiple comparisons tests. The source is immuneACCESS, and TCRdb retained only in-frame sequences with V and J called. Part of the clones is not carried over; for the studies checked, unresolved V genes explain less than half of this, and the remainder is unexplained. For V, J and clone size, that table is used; D and trimming come from the DNA. The sample records more than 75,000 clones, 80% to 95% of which are singletons. Roughly 8% of the sample belongs to the ten largest clones.

This sample's time point label indicates: about 28 days (+/-7) after the second vaccine dose. Because spike-specific TCR depth and breadth did not differ between the two schedules, AZD1222 recipients who got a second dose at roughly 4 weeks were pooled with those who got a second dose at roughly 12 weeks. Samples from vaccinated people were obtained from the UK trials COV001 and COV002, which included a single-blind randomized controlled phase 2/3 trial of AZD1222 (ChAdOx1 nCoV-19) in healthy adults. For TCRbeta chain sequencing, PBMC samples from trial participants were taken at day 0 and at day 28 after the second dose. What the research found in general, with its limitations: Because no samples from the day 14 peak response were available, repertoires could be characterized only after the peak T cell response. Participants were mostly white British and included more females than males, and it was suggested by the authors that clonal diversity may have been underestimated. The vaccine-associated CD4 TCRs covered the entire spike protein, and the dominant responses fell in regions 160-218 and 743-854. Conclusions about previously exposed vaccinees are limited because only six or seven AZD1222 recipients were SARS-CoV-2 seropositive at baseline. Reportedly, close to half of the unique spike-specific TCRs recognized epitopes lying outside the regions that are mutated in the B.1.351 and B.1.1.7 variants. In the small 56-69-year group, the increase in depth fell short of significance, most likely because of low power. After two AZD1222 doses, both the breadth and the depth of spike-specific TCRs were significantly higher than at day 0 and than in MenACWY recipients.

The clonotype originates from an adult who received the AZD1222 COVID-19 vaccine. Sequenced here: peripheral blood, sampled 28 days after the second AZD1222 dose. The rearrangement joined TRBV9 to TRBJ2-3; TRBD2 aligns with 13 central bases. The DNA is as follows: TGTGCCAGCAGCCTGGGACTAGCGGGGCGCCTTAGCACAGATACGCAGTATTTT. This sequence encodes CASSLGLAGRLSTDTQYF.